One sample yielded the 20 T cell receptor beta chains listed below, sequenced in a study of T cell changes during pregnancy in multiple sclerosis. Sequenced by immunoSEQ multiplex PCR; TCRdb stores in-frame clones only, minus some. The repertoire includes fewer than 85,000 clones, 90% to 95% of them detected once, and about 2.5% sits in the top ten. The material sequenced was peripheral blood, taken after pregnancy. Source of these receptors: a female donor in good health, enrolled as a control in a pregnancy study.

CDR3 amino acids: CASSGGARTEAFF. CDR3 nucleotides: TGTGCCAGTTCGGGGGGGGCACGCACTGAAGCTTTCTTT. V gene TRBV13 combines with J gene TRBJ1-1; D may be TRBD1 (6 bases). V lost 9 bases and J 4 bases, leaving 15 bases between the germline ends. Germline V gives CDR1 PRHDT, CDR2 FYEKMQ (reference sequence). This CDR3 has 13 amino acids.

CDR3 residues: CASSLAGRGYSNQPQHF. In nucleotides, the CDR3 is TGTGCCAGCAGCTTAGCAGGGAGGGGGTATAGCAATCAGCCCCAGCATTTT. The chain has TRBV7-2 and TRBJ1-5; tentative D call: TRBD1 (6 bases). The CDR3 runs 17 residues. From germline, CDR1 is SGHTA and CDR2 FQGNSA. With 0 bases removed from V and 0 bases from J, the gap between germline ends came to 12 bases. The variable domain in full, completed from reference TRBV7-2 and TRBJ1-5, reads GAGVSQSPSNKVTEKGKDVELRCDPISGHTALYWYRQSLGQGLEFLIYFQGNSAPDKSGLPSDRFSAERTGGSVSTLTIQRTQQEDSAVYLCASSLAGRGYSNQPQHFGDGTRLSIL.

The chain combines TRBV6-6 with TRBJ2-1; tentatively, D is TRBD2 (5 bases). CDR1 MNHNY and CDR2 SVGAGI come from the germline V gene (reference sequence). Trimming removed 8 bases at V and 9 bases at J, with 11 bases between. The CDR3 covers 11 residues. In DNA form, the CDR3 reads TGTGCCAGCGGCCCGGGAATTGAGCAGTTCTTC. Its translation is CASGPGIEQFF.

This chain links TRBV19 with TRBJ1-2; 7 nucleotides align to TRBD1. Germline V gene data show CDR1 as LNHDA and CDR2 as SQIVND (reference sequence). Trimming cost V 7 bases and J 8 bases; bases outside gene matches: 10. The CDR3 is 13 residues long. CDR3 nucleotide sequence: TGTGCCAGTACCCCGACAGGGACCGTCGGCTACACCTTC. Encoded protein: CASTPTGTVGYTF.

The V call is TRBV7-9, the J call TRBJ2-7; TRBD2 aligns across 14 bases. This CDR3 spans 19 amino acids. Per germline, CDR1 SEHNR and CDR2 FQNEAQ (reference sequence). V lost 4 bases to trimming and J lost 3 bases; unmatched junction nucleotides: 14. In DNA form, the CDR3 reads TGTGCCAGCAGCTCGGGACTAGCGGGAGTAGGGATGGATCGCTACGAGCAGTACTTC. Amino acids: CASSSGLAGVGMDRYEQYF. Based on the CDR3 plus reference TRBV7-9 and TRBJ2-7, the full variable domain is DTGVSQNPRHKITKRGQNVTFRCDPISEHNRLYWYRQTLGQGPEFLTYFQNEAQLEKSRLLSDRFSAERPKGSFSTLEIQRTEQGDSAMYLCASSSGLAGVGMDRYEQYFGPGTRLTVT.

The rearrangement links TRBV4-1 to TRBJ1-3; D unresolved. Germline lookup yields CDR1 MGHRA and CDR2 YSYEKL. CDR3 length equals 12 residues. V was cut by 4 bases and J by 8 bases, with 9 bases left in between. The CDR3 here is CASSLPLDTIYF. DNA for the CDR3: TGCGCCAGCAGCCTTCCGCTAGACACCATATATTTT.

The chain employs TRBV6-6 and TRBJ2-2; 7 nucleotides align to TRBD1. The V and J ends lost 6 bases and 2 bases, in that order; junction bases with no gene match: 9. This CDR3 comprises 16 residues. Per the germline V gene, CDR1 is MNHNY and CDR2 is SVGAGI (reference sequence). CDR3 sequence: CASSQETGLNTGELFF. DNA of the CDR3: TGTGCCAGCAGCCAGGAGACAGGGCTAAACACCGGGGAGCTGTTTTTT.

The gene calls are TRBV5-3 and TRBJ2-7; D remains ambiguous. TRBV5-3 is sorted into the ORF group, with uncertain function. V lost 2 bases to trimming and J lost 2 bases, with 20 bases between them. CDR3 length: 17 amino acids. The CDR3 sequence is CARSFPRLKAEPYEQYF. The CDR3 nucleotides are TGTGCCAGAAGCTTTCCCCGACTCAAGGCAGAACCCTACGAGCAGTACTTC.

This clone is labeled as medium-sized. The V gene is TRBV19, the J gene TRBJ2-1; 9 bases are a match to TRBD1. The CDR3 has 15 residues. Losses at the gene ends were 7 bases for V and 6 bases for J; bases not matched to a gene: 10. The germline V gene has CDR1 LNHDA and CDR2 SQIVND (reference sequence). The CDR3 region is CASTRSGTGFNEQFF. The CDR3 region has the DNA TGTGCCAGTACCAGATCTGGGACAGGGTTCAATGAGCAGTTCTTC.

The rearrangement links TRBV28 to TRBJ1-2, with D possibly matching TRBD1 (6 bases). Germline assignment: CDR1 MDHEN and CDR2 SYDVKM. The CDR3 is made up of 14 amino acids. Trimming cost V 8 bases and J 5 bases, with 18 bases left between them. The CDR3 DNA sequence: TGTGCCAGCTCAAAGCATGGCAGGGGATATGGCTACACCTTC. Amino acid sequence: CASSKHGRGYGYTF.

This clone appeared once. The CDR3 DNA sequence: TGTGCCAGCAGAAGTGTCGGTGGCTACACCTTC. This sequence encodes CASRSVGGYTF. The rearrangement joins TRBV2 to TRBJ1-2; D call uncertain. Trimming stripped 6 bases from V and 7 bases from J, with 9 bases between. This CDR3 contains 11 residues. Germline loops: CDR1 SNHLY, CDR2 FYNNEI.

V is TRBV7-8 and J is TRBJ2-3; possible D gene TRBD2, 5 bases. The germline gives CDR1 SGHVS, CDR2 FQNEAQ. Trimming stripped 4 bases from V and 1 base from J, with 12 bases between. The CDR3 totals 15 residues. The CDR3 DNA reads as TGTGCCAGCAGCTCTAAACACGGGGGCACAGATACGCAGTATTTT. Protein: CASSSKHGGTDTQYF.

The V call is TRBV2, the J call TRBJ2-7; 11 bases are shared with TRBD1. The CDR3 length is 15 residues. Trimming removed 1 base from V and 7 bases from J; junction bases left unmatched: 6. The germline gives CDR1 SNHLY, CDR2 FYNNEI. CDR3 DNA: TGTGCCAGCAGTGAAGGCCGGGACAGGGGGGAGGAGCAGTACTTC. Translated: CASSEGRDRGEEQYF.

The chain couples TRBV7-9 to TRBJ2-1, with 14 bases matching TRBD2. Germline trimming cut 4 bases from V and 10 bases from J; bases unmatched to any gene: 15. This CDR3 spans 18 amino acids. Looked up from germline, CDR1 is SEHNR and CDR2 is FQNEAQ (reference sequence). CDR3 sequence: CASSSDGLGTSGGIEQFF. Written as DNA, the CDR3 is TGTGCCAGCAGCTCCGACGGGCTCGGGACTAGCGGGGGCATAGAGCAGTTCTTC.

The V and J genes are TRBV9 and TRBJ1-4; D is ambiguous. There are 15 residues in the CDR3. Germline CDR1 reads SGDLS; CDR2 reads YYNGEE. V lost 0 bases and J lost 0, with 6 bases in between. The CDR3 nucleotides read TGTGCCAGCAGCGTAGCCCCTGCAACTAATGAAAAACTGTTTTTT. Protein sequence: CASSVAPATNEKLFF.

The gene calls are TRBV15 and TRBJ1-3; D perhaps matches TRBD1 (5 bases). The CDR3 runs to 13 residues. V lost 9 bases, J lost 2 bases, and 11 bases lay in between. The germline V gene has CDR1 LNHNV and CDR2 YYDKDF (reference sequence). This CDR3 is CATRQSPGNTIYF. DNA for the CDR3: TGTGCCACGCGACAGTCCCCTGGAAACACCATATATTTT.

Comments on this clone: An end of the junction differs from the germline gene, which may be a read error. The chain is built from TRBV7-2 and TRBJ2-1; D gene unclear. Germline CDR1 and CDR2: SGHTA and FQGNSA. This CDR3 spans 12 amino acids. The CDR3 coding sequence is TGTGCCAGCGGCTTGACAATGAATGAGCAGTTCTTC. Residues: CASGLTMNEQFF. Combining the CDR3 with reference TRBV7-2 and TRBJ2-1 gives the whole variable domain GAGVSQSPSNKVTEKGKDVELRCDPISGHTALYWYRQSLGQGLEFLIYFQGNSAPDKSGLPSDRFSAERTGGSVSTLTIQRTQQEDSAVYLCASGLTMNEQFFGPGTRLTVL.

The genes are TRBV5-4 and TRBJ2-1; no firm D call. CDR3 length: 10 amino acids. V lost 9 bases and J 7 bases, leaving 8 bases between the germline ends. Germline values: CDR1 SGHNT, CDR2 YYREEE (reference sequence). CDR3 sequence: CANQINEQFF. The CDR3 DNA follows: TGTGCCAACCAGATTAATGAGCAGTTCTTC.

This chain joins TRBV29-1 and TRBJ2-3; 10 bases are shared with TRBD2. The germline CDR1 and CDR2 sequences are SQVTM and ANQGSEA. This CDR3 is 14 amino acids long. Trimming removed 4 bases from V and 5 bases from J; junction bases left unmatched: 6. CDR3 residues: CSVGGLAEQDTQYF. CDR3 nucleotides: TGCAGCGTTGGCGGACTAGCGGAACAAGATACGCAGTATTTT.

This chain links TRBV7-3 with TRBJ2-7; tentatively, D is TRBD2 (6 bases). The CDR3 consists of 14 residues. Germline CDR1 and CDR2: SGHTA and FQGTGA. Trimming shortened V by 1 base and J by 6 bases, and 13 bases separated the two germline ends. The chain's CDR3 is CASSLRPSAGEQYF. CDR3 in DNA: TGTGCCAGCAGCTTAAGGCCTAGCGCGGGCGAGCAGTACTTC.